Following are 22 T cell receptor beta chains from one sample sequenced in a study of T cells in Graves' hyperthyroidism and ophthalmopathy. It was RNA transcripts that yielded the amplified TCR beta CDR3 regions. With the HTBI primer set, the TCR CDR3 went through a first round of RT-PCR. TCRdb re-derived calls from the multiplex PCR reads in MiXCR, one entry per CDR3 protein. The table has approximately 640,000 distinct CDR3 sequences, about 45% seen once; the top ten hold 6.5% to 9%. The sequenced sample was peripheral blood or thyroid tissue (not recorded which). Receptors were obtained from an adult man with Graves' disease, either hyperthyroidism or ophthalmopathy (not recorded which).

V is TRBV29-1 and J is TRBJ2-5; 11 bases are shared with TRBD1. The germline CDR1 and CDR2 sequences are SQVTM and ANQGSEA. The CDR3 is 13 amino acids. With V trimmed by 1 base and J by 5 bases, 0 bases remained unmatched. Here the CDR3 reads CSVEGTGGETQYF. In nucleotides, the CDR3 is TGCAGCGTTGAAGGGACAGGGGGCGAGACCCAGTACTTC.

The CDR3 coding sequence is TGCAGCGTTCTCCTCCCAGGGGAAGCTTTCTTT. Protein sequence: CSVLLPGEAFF. The chain combines TRBV29-1 with TRBJ1-1; a weak D match, TRBD1 (5 bases). From germline, CDR1 is SQVTM and CDR2 ANQGSEA. V shed 5 bases and J shed 8 bases, with 12 bases lying between them. The CDR3 runs to 11 residues.

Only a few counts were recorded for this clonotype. Written as DNA, the CDR3 is TGTGCCAGTAGTACCCCAGGGTATGGGAACACTGAAGCTTTCTTT. Amino acid sequence: CASSTPGYGNTEAFF. The V and J genes are TRBV19 and TRBJ1-1; perhaps TRBD1 as D (5 bases). The germline V gene encodes CDR1 LNHDA and CDR2 SQIVND (reference sequence). Trimming removed 4 bases from V and 1 base from J, with 13 bases in between. This CDR3 region has 15 residues.

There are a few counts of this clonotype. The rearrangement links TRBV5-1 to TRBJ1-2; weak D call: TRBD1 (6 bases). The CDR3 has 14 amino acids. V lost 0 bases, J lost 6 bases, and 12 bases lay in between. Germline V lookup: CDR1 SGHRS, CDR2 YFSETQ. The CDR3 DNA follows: TGCGCCAGCAGCTTGGCAGGGGCCCGAGATGGCTACACCTTC. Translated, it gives CASSLAGARDGYTF.

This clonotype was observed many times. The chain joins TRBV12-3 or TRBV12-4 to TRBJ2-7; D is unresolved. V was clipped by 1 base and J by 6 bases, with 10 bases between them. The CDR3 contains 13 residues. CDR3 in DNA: TGTGCCAGCAGTTTAGTGGCAGTCCGCGAGCAGTACTTC. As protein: CASSLVAVREQYF.

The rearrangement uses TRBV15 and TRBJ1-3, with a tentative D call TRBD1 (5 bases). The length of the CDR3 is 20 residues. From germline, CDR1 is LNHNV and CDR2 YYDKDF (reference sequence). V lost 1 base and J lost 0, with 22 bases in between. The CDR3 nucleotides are TGTGCCACCAGCAGAGCAGGCGGCAGGGCCGGAGGGACCTCTGGAAACACCATATATTTT. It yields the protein CATSRAGGRAGGTSGNTIYF.

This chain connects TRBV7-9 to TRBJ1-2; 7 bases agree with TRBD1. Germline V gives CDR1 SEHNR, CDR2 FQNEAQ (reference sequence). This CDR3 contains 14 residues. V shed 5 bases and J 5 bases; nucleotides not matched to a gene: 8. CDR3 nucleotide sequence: TGTGCCAGCAGCGGAAGGACAGGTTCTTATGGCTACACCTTC. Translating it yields CASSGRTGSYGYTF. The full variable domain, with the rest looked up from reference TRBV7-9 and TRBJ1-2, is DTGVSQNPRHKITKRGQNVTFRCDPISEHNRLYWYRQTLGQGPEFLTYFQNEAQLEKSRLLSDRFSAERPKGSFSTLEIQRTEQGDSAMYLCASSGRTGSYGYTFGSGTRLTVV.

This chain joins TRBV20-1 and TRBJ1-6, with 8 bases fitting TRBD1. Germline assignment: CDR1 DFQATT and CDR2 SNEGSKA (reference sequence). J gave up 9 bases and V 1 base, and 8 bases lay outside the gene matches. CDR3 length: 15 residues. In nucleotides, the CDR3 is TGCAGTGCTAGAGGGGAATTGCAGGGGGCTTCACCCCTCCACTTT. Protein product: CSARGELQGASPLHF.

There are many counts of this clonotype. DNA for the CDR3: TGTGCCAGCAGCACGGCCAACGTCCTGACTTTC. It translates to CASSTANVLTF. The genes are TRBV9 and TRBJ2-6; no reliable D call. Germline loops: CDR1 SGDLS, CDR2 YYNGEE. V shed 4 bases and J shed 6 bases, with 2 bases lying between them. This CDR3 is 11 amino acids long.

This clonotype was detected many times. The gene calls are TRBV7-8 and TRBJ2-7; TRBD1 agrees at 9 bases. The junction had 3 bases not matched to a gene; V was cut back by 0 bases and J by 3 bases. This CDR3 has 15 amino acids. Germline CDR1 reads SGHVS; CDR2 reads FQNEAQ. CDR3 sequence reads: CASSLAGTGFYEQYF. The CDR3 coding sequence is TGTGCCAGCAGCTTAGCAGGGACAGGGTTCTACGAGCAGTACTTC.

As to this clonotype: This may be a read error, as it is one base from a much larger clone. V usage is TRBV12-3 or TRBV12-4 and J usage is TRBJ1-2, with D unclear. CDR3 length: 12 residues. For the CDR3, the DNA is TGTGCCAGCAGTGCCCCACTAGGAGGCTGCACCTTC. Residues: CASSAPLGGCTF.

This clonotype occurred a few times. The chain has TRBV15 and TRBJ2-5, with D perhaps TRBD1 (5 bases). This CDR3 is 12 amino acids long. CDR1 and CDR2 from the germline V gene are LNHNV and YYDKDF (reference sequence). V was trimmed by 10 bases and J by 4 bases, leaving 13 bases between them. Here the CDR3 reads CASRALGETQYF. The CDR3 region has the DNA TGTGCCAGCAGGGCCCTAGGAGAGACCCAGTACTTC.

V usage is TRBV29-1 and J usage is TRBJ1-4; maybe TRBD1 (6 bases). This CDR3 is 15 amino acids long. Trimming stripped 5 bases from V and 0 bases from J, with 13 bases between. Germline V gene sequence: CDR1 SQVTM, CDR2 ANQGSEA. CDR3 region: CSVLTGFATNEKLFF. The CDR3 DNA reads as TGCAGCGTTCTTACAGGGTTTGCAACTAATGAAAAACTGTTTTTT.

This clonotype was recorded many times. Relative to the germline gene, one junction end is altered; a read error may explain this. This CDR3 is CASSPGAF. The DNA for the CDR3 is TGTGCCAGCAGCCCCGGGGCTTTT. V and J are TRBV7-9 and TRBJ1-3; tentative D call: TRBD1 (5 bases). Germline values: CDR1 SEHNR, CDR2 FQNEAQ (reference sequence). The CDR3 length is 8 residues.

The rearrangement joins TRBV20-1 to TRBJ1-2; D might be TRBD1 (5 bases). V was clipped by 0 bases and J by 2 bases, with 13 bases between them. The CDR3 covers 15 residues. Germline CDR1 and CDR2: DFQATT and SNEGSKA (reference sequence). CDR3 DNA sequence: TGCAGTGCTAGAGATCTCCCGGGGACCAACTATGGCTACACCTTC. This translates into CSARDLPGTNYGYTF.

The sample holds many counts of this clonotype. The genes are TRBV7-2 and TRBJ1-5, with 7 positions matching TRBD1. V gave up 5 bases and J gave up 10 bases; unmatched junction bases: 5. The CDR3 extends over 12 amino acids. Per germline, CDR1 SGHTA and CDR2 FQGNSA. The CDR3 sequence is CASSQGVGPQHF. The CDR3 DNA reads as TGTGCCAGCAGCCAGGGGGTGGGACCCCAGCATTTT.

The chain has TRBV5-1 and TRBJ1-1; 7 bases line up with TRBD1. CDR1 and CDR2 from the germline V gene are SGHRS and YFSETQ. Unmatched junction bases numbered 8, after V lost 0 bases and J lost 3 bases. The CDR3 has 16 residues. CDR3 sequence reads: CASSLEGGIRYTEAFF. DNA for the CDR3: TGCGCCAGCAGCTTGGAAGGGGGCATTCGGTACACTGAAGCTTTCTTT. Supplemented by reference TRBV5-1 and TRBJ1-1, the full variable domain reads KAGVTQTPRYLIKTRGQQVTLSCSPISGHRSVSWYQQTPGQGLQFLFEYFSETQRNKGNFPGRFSGRQFSNSRSEMNVSTLELGDSALYLCASSLEGGIRYTEAFFGQGTRLTVV.

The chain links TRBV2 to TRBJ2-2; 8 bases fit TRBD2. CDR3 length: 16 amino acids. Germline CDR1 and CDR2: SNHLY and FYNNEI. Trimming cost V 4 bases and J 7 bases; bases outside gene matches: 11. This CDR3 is CASSAQLGGAIGELFF. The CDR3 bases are TGTGCCAGCAGTGCCCAACTCGGGGGGGCGATCGGGGAGCTGTTTTTT.

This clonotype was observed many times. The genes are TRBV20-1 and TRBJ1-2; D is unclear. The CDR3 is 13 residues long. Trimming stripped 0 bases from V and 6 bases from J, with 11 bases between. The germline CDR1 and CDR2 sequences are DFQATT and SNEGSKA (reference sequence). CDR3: CSARDRRRDGYTF. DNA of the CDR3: TGCAGTGCTAGAGATCGCAGAAGAGATGGCTACACCTTC.

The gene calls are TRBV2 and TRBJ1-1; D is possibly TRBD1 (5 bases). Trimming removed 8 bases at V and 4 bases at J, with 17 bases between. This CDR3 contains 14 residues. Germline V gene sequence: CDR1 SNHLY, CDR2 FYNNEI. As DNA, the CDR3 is TGTGCCAGCGTTGGGGAGGCCGGGGGCACTGAAGCTTTCTTT. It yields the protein CASVGEAGGTEAFF.

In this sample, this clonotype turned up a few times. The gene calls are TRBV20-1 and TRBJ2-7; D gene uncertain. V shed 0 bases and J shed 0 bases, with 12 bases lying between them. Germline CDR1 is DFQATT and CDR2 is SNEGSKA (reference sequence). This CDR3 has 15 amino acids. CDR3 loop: CSARDIRDSSYEQYF. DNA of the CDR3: TGCAGTGCTAGAGATATTCGCGATTCCTCCTACGAGCAGTACTTC.

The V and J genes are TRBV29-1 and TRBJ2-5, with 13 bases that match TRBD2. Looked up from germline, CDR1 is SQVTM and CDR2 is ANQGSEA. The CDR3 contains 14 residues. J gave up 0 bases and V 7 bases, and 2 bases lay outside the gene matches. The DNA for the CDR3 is TGCAGCGCCGGACTAGCGGGAGACCAAGAGACCCAGTACTTC. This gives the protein CSAGLAGDQETQYF. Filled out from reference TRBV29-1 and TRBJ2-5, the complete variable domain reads SAVISQKPSRDICQRGTSLTIQCQVDSQVTMMFWYRQQPGQSLTLIATANQGSEATYESGFVIDKFPISRPNLTFSTLTVSNMSPEDSSIYLCSAGLAGDQETQYFGPGTRLLVL.